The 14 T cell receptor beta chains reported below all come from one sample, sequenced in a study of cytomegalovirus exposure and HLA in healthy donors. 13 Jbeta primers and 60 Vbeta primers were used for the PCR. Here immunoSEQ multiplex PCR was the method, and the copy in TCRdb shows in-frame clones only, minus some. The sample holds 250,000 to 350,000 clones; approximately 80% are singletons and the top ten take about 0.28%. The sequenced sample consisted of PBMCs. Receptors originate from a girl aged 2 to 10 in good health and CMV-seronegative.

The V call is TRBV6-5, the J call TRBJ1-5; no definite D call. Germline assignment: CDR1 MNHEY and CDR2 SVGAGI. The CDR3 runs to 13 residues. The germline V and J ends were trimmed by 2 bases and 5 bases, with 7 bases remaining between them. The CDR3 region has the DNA TGTGCCAGCAGTTACAACAGAGATCAGCCCCAGCATTTT. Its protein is CASSYNRDQPQHF.

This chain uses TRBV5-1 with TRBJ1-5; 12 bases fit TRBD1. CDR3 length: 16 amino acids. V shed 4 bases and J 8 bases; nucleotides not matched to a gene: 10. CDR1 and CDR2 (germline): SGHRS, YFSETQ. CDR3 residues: CASSLGTGGRLEPQHF. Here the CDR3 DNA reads TGCGCCAGCAGCCTCGGGACAGGGGGCCGGTTGGAGCCCCAGCATTTT.

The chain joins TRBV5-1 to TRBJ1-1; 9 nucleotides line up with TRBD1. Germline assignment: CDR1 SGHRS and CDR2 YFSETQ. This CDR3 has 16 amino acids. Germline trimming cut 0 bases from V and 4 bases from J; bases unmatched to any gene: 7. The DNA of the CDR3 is TGCGCCAGCAGCTTGGATGCCGCGACAGGGGGCACTGAAGCTTTCTTT. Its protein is CASSLDAATGGTEAFF.

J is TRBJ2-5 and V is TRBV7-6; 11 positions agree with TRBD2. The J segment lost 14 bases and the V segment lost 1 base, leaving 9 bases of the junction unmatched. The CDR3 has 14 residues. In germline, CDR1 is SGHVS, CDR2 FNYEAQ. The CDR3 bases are TGTGCCAGCAGCTTAGGCCTAACTAGCGGGGGCCCCTACTTC. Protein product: CASSLGLTSGGPYF.

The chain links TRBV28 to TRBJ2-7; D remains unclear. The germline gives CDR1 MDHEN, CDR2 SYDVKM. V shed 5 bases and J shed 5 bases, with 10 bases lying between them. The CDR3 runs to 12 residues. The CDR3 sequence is CASSPTGDEQYF. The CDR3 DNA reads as TGTGCCAGCAGTCCCACGGGTGACGAGCAGTACTTC. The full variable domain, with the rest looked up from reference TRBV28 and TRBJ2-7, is DVKVTQSSRYLVKRTGEKVFLECVQDMDHENMFWYRQDPGLGLRLIYFSYDVKMKEKGDIPEGYSVSREKKERFSLILESASTNQTSMYLCASSPTGDEQYFGPGTRLTVT.

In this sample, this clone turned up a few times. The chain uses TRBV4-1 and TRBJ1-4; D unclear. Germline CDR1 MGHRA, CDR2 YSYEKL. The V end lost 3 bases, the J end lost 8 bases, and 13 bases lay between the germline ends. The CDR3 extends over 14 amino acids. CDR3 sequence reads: CASSHGVYGEKLFF. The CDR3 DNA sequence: TGCGCCAGCAGCCACGGGGTTTATGGAGAAAAACTGTTTTTT.

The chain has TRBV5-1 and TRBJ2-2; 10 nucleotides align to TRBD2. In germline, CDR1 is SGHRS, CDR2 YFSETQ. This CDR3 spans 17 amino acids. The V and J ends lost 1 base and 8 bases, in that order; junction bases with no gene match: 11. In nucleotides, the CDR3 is TGCGCCAGCAGCTTGAGGGCTAGCGGGAGAGGTGTGGGGGAGCTGTTTTTT. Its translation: CASSLRASGRGVGELFF.

The CDR3 is CASSQRLLAGGATDTQYF. The CDR3 DNA follows: TGTGCCAGCAGCCAAAGACTACTAGCGGGGGGAGCCACAGATACGCAGTATTTT. The J gene is TRBJ2-3, the V gene TRBV14; 12 bases are a match to TRBD2. There are 18 residues in the CDR3. J gave up 2 bases and V 2 bases, and 8 bases lay outside the gene matches. Germline-derived CDR1 and CDR2 are SGHDN and FVKESK.

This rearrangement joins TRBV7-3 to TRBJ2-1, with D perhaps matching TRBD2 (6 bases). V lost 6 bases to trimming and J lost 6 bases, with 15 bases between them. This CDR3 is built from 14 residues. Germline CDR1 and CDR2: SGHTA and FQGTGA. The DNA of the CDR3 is TGTGCCAGCAGTCGAGCGGGCGTCTTCAATGAGCAGTTCTTC. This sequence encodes CASSRAGVFNEQFF.

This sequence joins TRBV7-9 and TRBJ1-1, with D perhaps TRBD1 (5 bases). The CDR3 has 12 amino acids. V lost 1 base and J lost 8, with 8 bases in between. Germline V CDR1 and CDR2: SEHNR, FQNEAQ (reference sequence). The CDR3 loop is CASSLVGGEAFF. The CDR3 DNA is TGTGCCAGCAGCTTAGTGGGGGGGGAAGCTTTCTTT.

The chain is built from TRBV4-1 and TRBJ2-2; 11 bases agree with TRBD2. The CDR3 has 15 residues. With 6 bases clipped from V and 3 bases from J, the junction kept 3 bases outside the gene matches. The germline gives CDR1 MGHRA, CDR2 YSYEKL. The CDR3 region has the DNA TGCGCCAGCAGTATAGCGGGAGGGTACACCGGGGAGCTGTTTTTT. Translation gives CASSIAGGYTGELFF.

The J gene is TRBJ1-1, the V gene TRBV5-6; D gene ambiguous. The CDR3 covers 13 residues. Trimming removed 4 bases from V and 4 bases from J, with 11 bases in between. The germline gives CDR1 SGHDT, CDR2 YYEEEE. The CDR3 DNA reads TGTGCCAGCAGCGGACTATCCGGCACTGAAGCTTTCTTT. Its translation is CASSGLSGTEAFF. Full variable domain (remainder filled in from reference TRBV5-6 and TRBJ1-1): DAGVTQSPTHLIKTRGQQVTLRCSPKSGHDTVSWYQQALGQGPQFIFQYYEEEERQRGNFPDRFSGHQFPNYSSELNVNALLLGDSALYLCASSGLSGTEAFFGQGTRLTVV.

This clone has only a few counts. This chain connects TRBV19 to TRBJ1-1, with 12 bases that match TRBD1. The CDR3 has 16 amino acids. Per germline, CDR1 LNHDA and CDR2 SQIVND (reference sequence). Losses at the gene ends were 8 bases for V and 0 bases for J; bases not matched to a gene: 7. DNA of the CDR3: TGTGCCAGTTCGGGGACAGGGGGCGGCCTGAACACTGAAGCTTTCTTT. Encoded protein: CASSGTGGGLNTEAFF.

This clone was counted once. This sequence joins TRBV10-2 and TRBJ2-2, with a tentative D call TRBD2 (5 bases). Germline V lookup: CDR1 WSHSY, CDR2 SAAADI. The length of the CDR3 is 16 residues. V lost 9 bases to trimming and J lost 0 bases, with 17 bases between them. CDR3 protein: CASDAGRDTNTGELFF. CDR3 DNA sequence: TGCGCCAGTGATGCCGGACGGGATACGAACACCGGGGAGCTGTTTTTT.